This T cell receptor (beta chain) derives from a study of T cell responses to AZD1222 COVID-19 vaccine (dated by TCRdb to about 2021). Context from the whole study: AZD1222 recipients with second doses at about 4 weeks or about 12 weeks were pooled, because spike-specific TCR depth and breadth did not differ between schedules. TCR sequencing was performed for roughly 240 trial participants, of whom 207 were given two doses of AZD1222 and approximately 25 were given two doses of MenACWY control vaccine. Trial participants were enrolled by age into subgroups of 18-55, 56-69 and 70-plus years, and roughly 150, 30 and 60 TCR-sequenced participants, respectively, were included in these subgroups.

With respect to this clone: The target of this receptor is not known. One base away there is no much larger clone; base qualities are not given.

At the junction V is shortened by 5 bases and J by 4 bases, with 14 bases in between. Reading the germline V gene (reference sequence) gives CDR1 LNHDA and CDR2 SQIVND. Counted from cysteine to phenylalanine, this CDR3 has 14 amino acids. The CDR3 DNA has 42 bases and is translated from base 1. Study-wide conclusions, independent of this receptor: Vaccine-associated CD4 TCRs spanned the whole spike protein, with dominant responses in regions 160-218 and 743-854. Spike-specific TCR breadth and depth rose significantly after two AZD1222 doses compared with day 0 and with MenACWY recipients. Participants were mostly white British, with more females than males. The authors suggested clonal diversity may have been underestimated. Conclusions about previously exposed vaccinees are limited because only six or seven AZD1222 recipients were SARS-CoV-2 seropositive at baseline. Reportedly, close to half of the unique spike-specific TCRs recognized epitopes lying outside the regions that are mutated in the B.1.351 and B.1.1.7 variants. Because no samples from the day 14 peak response were available, repertoires could be characterized only after the peak T cell response. The 56-69-year group was small, and its depth increase did not reach significance, likely because of low power.

The CDR3 regions of human TCRbeta chains were analyzed by immunosequencing. The published analysis was carried out like this. TCRs in the repertoires were matched against a reference library of SARS-CoV-2-specific TCRs that had been generated with the MIRA antigen-specificity platform. Breadth was defined as the fraction of unique TCRs that were SARS-CoV-2-associated. Depth was defined as the fraction of total T cells that were SARS-CoV-2-associated. Using the MIRA data, every spike-specific TCR was mapped to the spike region that the TCR reacted to and assigned to either a CD4 or a CD8 class. Log10-transformed breadth and depth values were compared by one-way ANOVA with Sidak's multiple comparisons tests. TCRdb re-hosts the immuneACCESS table, in-frame sequences only. Its copies lack some clones; in the studies checked, an unresolved V gene accounts for under half of them, and the cause for the rest is not known. V, J and clone size derive from that table, while D and trimming were established from the DNA sequence. This sample has about 100,000 clones in its table, and 90% to 95% of those were observed once. Approximately 2.2% of the sample rests with the top ten.

The sample's time point, from its label and the paper: baseline before first vaccination. Vaccinee samples were obtained from the UK trials COV001 and COV002, which included a single-blind randomized controlled phase 2/3 trial of AZD1222 (ChAdOx1 nCoV-19) in healthy adults. For TCRbeta chain sequencing, PBMC samples from trial participants were taken at day 0 and at day 28 after the second dose. This specimen was peripheral blood, taken on day 0 of AZD1222 vaccination. The sequence is built from TRBV19 and TRBJ1-2, with TRBD1 perhaps the D gene, on 6 matching bases. The receptor comes from an adult in good health. The nucleotides read TGTGCCAGTAGTTTAACCCTGGACAGCTATGGCTACACCTTC. It specifies CASSLTLDSYGYTF. Reference TRBV19 and TRBJ1-2 proteins supply the regions before and after the CDR3; the full variable domain is: DGGITQSPKYLFRKEGQNVTLSCEQNLNHDAMYWYRQDPGQGLRLIYYSQIVNDFQKGDIAEGYSVSREKKESFPLTVTSAQKNPTAFYLCASSLTLDSYGYTFGSGTRLTVV.